This entry lists 22 T cell receptor beta chains sequenced from one sample in a study of CD8+CD57+ T cells in acquired aplastic anemia. The TCR beta profiling, which covered VDJ combination and CDR3 sequence, was carried out using genomic DNA as the template. TCRdb called the reads again in MiXCR, with one record for every CDR3 protein. The sample includes tens of thousands of distinct CDR3 sequences, under 80% of them seen just once. The patients chosen for sequencing had shown expansion of CD8+CD57+ cells (detected by flow cytometry). Input material: sorted CD4+, CD8+, or CD8+CD57+ T cells (not recorded which) from PBMCs. The receptors originated from a human donor with aplastic anemia.

This chain uses TRBV2 with TRBJ1-4; no definite D call. This CDR3 spans 11 amino acids. Trimming removed 6 bases at V and 4 bases at J, with 3 bases between. Germline CDR1 reads SNHLY; CDR2 reads FYNNEI. The DNA for the CDR3 is TGTGCCAGCAGCAATAATGAAAAACTGTTTTTT. Protein sequence: CASSNNEKLFF.

This chain uses TRBV2 with TRBJ1-5; TRBD1 aligns across 7 bases. The CDR3 extends over 15 amino acids. The V gene end was trimmed by 5 bases and the J gene end by 3 bases; junction bases not matched to a gene: 7. Germline CDR1 is SNHLY and CDR2 is FYNNEI. The CDR3 sequence: CASSLDRVNNQPQHF. The CDR3 bases are TGTGCCAGCAGTCTTGACAGGGTAAACAATCAGCCCCAGCATTTT. Supplemented by reference TRBV2 and TRBJ1-5, the full variable domain reads EPEVTQTPSHQVTQMGQEVILRCVPISNHLYFYWYRQILGQKVEFLVSFYNNEISEKSEIFDDQFSVERPDGSNFTLKIRSTKLEDSAMYFCASSLDRVNNQPQHFGDGTRLSIL.

This clonotype was seen repeatedly, ten times or more. The CDR3 region is CASTGWGSSYEQYF. The CDR3, as DNA: TGTGCCAGCACAGGTTGGGGTAGCTCCTACGAGCAGTACTTC. The chain joins TRBV25-1 to TRBJ2-7; D remains ambiguous. The ends were cut back, 7 bases at V and 0 bases at J, with 13 bases in the middle. CDR1 MGHDK and CDR2 SYGVNS come from the germline V gene. The CDR3 has 14 residues.

This clonotype was recorded a few times. The chain carries TRBV10-3 and TRBJ2-7, with TRBD1 matching over 9 bases. Germline trimming cut 3 bases from V and 9 bases from J; bases unmatched to any gene: 12. The length of the CDR3 is 15 residues. Germline assignment: CDR1 ENHRY and CDR2 SYGVKD. In DNA form, the CDR3 reads TGTGCCATCAGTGATCACGGGACAGGGCCGAGTGGGCAGTACTTC. Translated, it gives CAISDHGTGPSGQYF.

The rearrangement links TRBV4-2 to TRBJ2-3, with D perhaps TRBD1 or TRBD2 (5 bases each). Germline loops: CDR1 LGHNA, CDR2 YNFKEQ. The CDR3 extends over 13 amino acids. V lost 0 bases, J lost 6 bases, and 7 bases lay in between. CDR3 residues: CASSQERDDTQYF. Written as DNA, the CDR3 is TGTGCCAGCAGCCAAGAGAGGGACGATACGCAGTATTTT.

This clonotype was recorded at least ten times. The rearrangement joins TRBV10-3 to TRBJ2-2, with D possibly matching TRBD1 (6 bases). Germline V CDR1 and CDR2: ENHRY, SYGVKD. Trimming pared 8 bases from V and 5 bases from J, leaving 15 bases between. The CDR3 has 14 amino acids. CDR3 bases: TGTGCCATCCCCGGAGGACAGCCAACCGGGGAGCTGTTTTTT. This encodes CAIPGGQPTGELFF.

This clonotype was recorded once. V usage is TRBV7-9 and J usage is TRBJ1-6, with 8 bases lining up with TRBD1. Germline trimming cut 5 bases from V and 9 bases from J; bases unmatched to any gene: 6. This CDR3 comprises 14 residues. In germline, CDR1 is SEHNR, CDR2 FQNEAQ (reference sequence). The CDR3: CASSGQGIGSPLHF. The CDR3 DNA is TGTGCCAGCAGCGGACAGGGTATAGGTTCACCCCTCCACTTT. The complete variable domain, with remaining parts taken from reference TRBV7-9 and TRBJ1-6, reads DTGVSQNPRHKITKRGQNVTFRCDPISEHNRLYWYRQTLGQGPEFLTYFQNEAQLEKSRLLSDRFSAERPKGSFSTLEIQRTEQGDSAMYLCASSGQGIGSPLHFGNGTRLTVT.

The chain carries TRBV19 and TRBJ2-1; the match to TRBD2 covers 7 bases. Germline V lookup: CDR1 LNHDA, CDR2 SQIVND (reference sequence). Germline trimming cut 10 bases from V and 9 bases from J; bases unmatched to any gene: 18. This CDR3 region has 15 residues. The CDR3 region is CATSVLAGVEGEQFF. The CDR3 DNA reads as TGTGCCACCTCGGTGTTGGCGGGAGTAGAAGGTGAGCAGTTCTTC. Together with reference TRBV19 and TRBJ2-1, the CDR3 gives the full variable domain: DGGITQSPKYLFRKEGQNVTLSCEQNLNHDAMYWYRQDPGQGLRLIYYSQIVNDFQKGDIAEGYSVSREKKESFPLTVTSAQKNPTAFYLCATSVLAGVEGEQFFGPGTRLTVL.

This clonotype was counted a few times. The J gene is TRBJ2-3, the V gene TRBV24-1; the D gene could be TRBD1 or TRBD2 (5 bases each). Germline V lookup: CDR1 KGHDR, CDR2 SFDVKD. The V and J ends lost 9 bases and 2 bases respectively, with 14 bases between them. The CDR3 runs 14 residues. The DNA of the CDR3 is TGTGCCACCGGGGGTGACGTTTCCACAGATACGCAGTATTTT. Its protein is CATGGDVSTDTQYF.

This clonotype was found once. The V call is TRBV24-1, the J call TRBJ2-5; 7 bases align to TRBD1. V was clipped by 2 bases and J by 2 bases; unmatched bases: 1. CDR1 is KGHDR and CDR2 is SFDVKD in the germline V gene. CDR3 length: 14 residues. CDR3 amino acids: CATSDWDSQETQYF. The CDR3 nucleotides are TGTGCCACCAGTGATTGGGACAGTCAAGAGACCCAGTACTTC.

The J gene is TRBJ1-5, the V gene TRBV19, with a weak D call TRBD1 (6 bases). The CDR3 extends over 16 amino acids. In germline, CDR1 is LNHDA, CDR2 SQIVND (reference sequence). V was pared by 3 bases and J by 4 bases, with 16 bases between. The CDR3 nucleotides read TGTGCCAGTAGTATTTTGGGGGGCCTGACTAATCAGCCCCAGCATTTT. Amino acid sequence: CASSILGGLTNQPQHF.

The chain uses TRBV11-2 and TRBJ2-3; D is possibly TRBD2 (6 bases). V was shortened by 1 base and J by 1 base, with 9 bases between the two germline ends. Germline CDR1 is SGHAT and CDR2 is FQNNGV. The CDR3 runs to 15 residues. The CDR3 loop reads CASSLVSGRTDTQYF. CDR3 DNA sequence: TGTGCCAGCAGCTTAGTTAGCGGACGCACAGATACGCAGTATTTT.

This chain uses TRBV7-9 with TRBJ2-3; weak D call: TRBD2 (5 bases). The V and J ends lost 8 bases and 5 bases respectively, with 17 bases between them. The CDR3 has 14 amino acids. The V gene's germline CDR1 is SEHNR and CDR2 FQNEAQ (reference sequence). The CDR3 DNA reads TGTGCCAGCTGGGCTAGCAGGAGGCGAGATACGCAGTATTTT. This gives the protein CASWASRRRDTQYF. The full variable domain, its missing parts supplied by reference TRBV7-9 and TRBJ2-3, is DTGVSQNPRHKITKRGQNVTFRCDPISEHNRLYWYRQTLGQGPEFLTYFQNEAQLEKSRLLSDRFSAERPKGSFSTLEIQRTEQGDSAMYLCASWASRRRDTQYFGPGTRLTVL.

The V and J genes are TRBV10-3 and TRBJ2-1, with TRBD2 matching over 10 bases. Trimming at V came to 1 base and at J to 7 bases, leaving 4 bases not matched to a gene. The CDR3 extends over 15 amino acids. CDR1 and CDR2 (germline): ENHRY, SYGVKD. Here the CDR3 reads CAISELSGRDNEQFF. The CDR3, as DNA: TGTGCCATCAGTGAGTTGAGCGGGAGGGATAATGAGCAGTTCTTC.

V gene TRBV7-9 combines with J gene TRBJ1-1; TRBD1 matches 8 bases. Germline V lookup: CDR1 SEHNR, CDR2 FQNEAQ (reference sequence). J gave up 6 bases and V 5 bases, and 5 bases lay outside the gene matches. The CDR3 is made up of 13 amino acids. The CDR3 is CASSHTQGAEAFF. The CDR3 coding sequence is TGTGCCAGCAGCCACACACAGGGGGCTGAAGCTTTCTTT.

The chain carries TRBV25-1 and TRBJ1-1; TRBD1 is a possible D gene (6 bases). Germline V gene lookup returns CDR1 MGHDK and CDR2 SYGVNS. The CDR3 runs to 12 residues. V dropped 5 bases and J dropped 11 bases, with 15 bases sitting between them. Here the CDR3 DNA reads TGTGCCAGCAGTTTACAGGGACGGAGGGCTTTCTTT. It encodes CASSLQGRRAFF.

This clonotype appeared a few times. A much larger clone lies a single base off, so this may be a read error. The V and J genes are TRBV7-9 and TRBJ1-1; D gene uncertain. This CDR3 is built from 12 residues. Per the germline V gene, CDR1 is SEHNR and CDR2 is FQNEAQ (reference sequence). As DNA, the CDR3 is TGTGCCAGCAGCCCTGTCGGCACTGAAGTTTTCTTT. Encoded protein: CASSPVGTEVFF.

The rearrangement joins TRBV11-1 to TRBJ1-2, with D unresolved. There are 16 residues in the CDR3. V lost 6 bases to trimming and J lost 0 bases, with 17 bases between them. Germline CDR1 is SGHAT and CDR2 is FQDESV (reference sequence). As DNA, the CDR3 is TGTGCCAGCAGTTTGGGAACAGCCGGAGCTAACTATGGCTACACCTTC. Protein sequence: CASSLGTAGANYGYTF.

The chain has TRBV7-2 and TRBJ1-6, with D unresolved. Germline V gives CDR1 SGHTA, CDR2 FQGNSA. Trimming removed 4 bases at V and 6 bases at J, with 7 bases between. This CDR3 is 13 amino acids long. CDR3 nucleotide sequence: TGTGCCAGCAGCTACACGATTAATTCACCCCTCCACTTT. Translated, it gives CASSYTINSPLHF.

This clonotype was seen a few times. This sequence joins TRBV10-3 and TRBJ2-3; 7 bases map to TRBD2. V lost 5 bases, J lost 4 bases, and 6 bases stayed unmatched. CDR3 size: 14 residues. Germline loops: CDR1 ENHRY, CDR2 SYGVKD. The CDR3, as DNA: TGTGCCATCAGTCGGGGGGATGAGGCAGATACGCAGTATTTT. It translates to CAISRGDEADTQYF.

This rearrangement joins TRBV24-1 to TRBJ2-5; D is possibly TRBD1 or TRBD2 (6 bases each). V dropped 11 bases and J dropped 3 bases, with 18 bases sitting between them. The CDR3 sequence is 14 residues long. Germline CDR1 reads KGHDR; CDR2 reads SFDVKD. CDR3 residues: CASRWGRGEETQYF. The CDR3 nucleotides read TGTGCCAGCCGATGGGGGCGGGGAGAAGAGACCCAGTACTTC.

The chain joins TRBV15 to TRBJ1-6; D is unresolved. Germline V gene data show CDR1 as LNHNV and CDR2 as YYDKDF (reference sequence). V dropped 1 base and J dropped 1 base, with 5 bases sitting between them. This CDR3 has 15 residues. CDR3 in amino acids: CATSRGLSYNSPLHF. The CDR3 DNA reads TGTGCCACCAGCAGAGGGTTGTCCTATAATTCACCCCTCCACTTT.